This T cell receptor beta chain stems from a study of graft-versus-host responses after intestinal transplantation. To note about this clone: Its antigen is as yet unknown.

CDR1 is PRHDT, CDR2 FYEKMQ, per germline (reference sequence). The CDR3 length is 16 residues. Trimming at V came to 3 bases and at J to 3 bases, leaving 10 bases not matched to a gene. Assay: immunoSEQ multiplex PCR; the TCRdb copy retains only in-frame clones and omits some. The repertoire holds fewer than 60,000 clones, approximately 84% seen once, with around 0.5% in the top ten. The material sequenced was unstimulated CD4+ T cells sorted from spleen or lymph node cells, taken before transplant. V and J are TRBV13 and TRBJ1-2; 7 bases match TRBD1. The clonotype comes from a human donor who was the organ donor for an intestinal transplant. As DNA, the CDR3 is TGTGCCAGCAGCTTCGATCCTGACAGGGCTTACTATGGCTACACCTTC. Encoded protein: CASSFDPDRAYYGYTF.